The text below deals with one T cell receptor beta chain. There is no known antigen for this receptor. No per-base quality is available; no much larger clone lies one base away. This record belongs to a study of Graves' ophthalmopathy and Graves' hyperthyroidism (dated by TCRdb to 2017 to 2018). For the wider study: Peripheral blood was collected at initial diagnosis, prior to any treatment. TCR beta repertoire signatures were used to distinguish Graves' ophthalmopathy from Graves' hyperthyroidism and to predict progression to ophthalmopathy. In total, 135 blood samples were TCR-sequenced: under 45 ophthalmopathy, under 85 hyperthyroidism and approximately 17 hyperthyroidism-to-ophthalmopathy patients. A discovery set of 100 patients (around 40 ophthalmopathy, 55 to 65 stable hyperthyroidism) was enrolled to explore V-J signatures distinguishing ophthalmopathy from hyperthyroidism. An independent validation cohort comprised 18 hyperthyroidism patients and about 16 patients who later progressed from hyperthyroidism to ophthalmopathy. In about 6 hyperthyroidism patients, the T-cell repertoire of thyroid tissue was compared with the T-cell repertoire of blood. Once sampling was done, hyperthyroidism patients were given methimazole at a starting dose of 30 mg daily, while ophthalmopathy patients were given high-dose intravenous methylprednisolone. Results and caveats for the whole study, not just this receptor: In validation, the model predicted ophthalmopathy progression with 70.59% sensitivity and 72.22% specificity; 12 predicted patients were CT-confirmed with GO in a median of approximately 6.5 months. In cross-validation, the 13-signature model distinguished ophthalmopathy from stable hyperthyroidism with approximately 90% sensitivity and over 81% specificity, while in the test set the corresponding values were approximately 80% and 75%. Sample size was not predetermined statistically, and investigators were not blinded to group allocation. Most of the expanded thyroid clonotypes with a frequency above 0.001 were also detected in blood, and it was suggested that the thyroid immune response may be reflected by blood repertoires.

V is trimmed back by 1 base and J by 4 bases, and the junction contains 3 bases that no gene match accounts for. The CDR3 starts with the cysteine, ends with the phenylalanine, and has 16 residues. Only the CDR3 DNA stays, 48 bases, in frame from base 1. For CDR1 and CDR2, the germline V gene (reference sequence) lists LNHNV and YYDKDF. Patients with ophthalmopathy had moderately to severely active disease, with a Clinical Activity Score of 3 or more, a NOSPECS grade of 4 or more, and a disease duration of less than 3 months. Anyone with other autoimmune diseases, uncontrolled infections, pregnancy or lactation was excluded from the study. Diagnosis was based on clinical symptoms, serum thyroxine, TRAb, thyroid ultrasound and orbital computed tomography. PBMCs were isolated from about 10 ml of fresh peripheral blood by Ficoll-Paque density gradient centrifugation. Total RNA was extracted with Trizol reagent and quality-checked on an Agilent 2100 Bioanalyzer.

For repertoire sequencing, the TCR beta CDR3 regions were amplified from RNA transcripts. HTBI primers and the Qiagen OneStep RT-PCR kit were used in a first-round RT-PCR, which was followed by a second-round multiplex PCR, size selection and purification. Libraries were sequenced paired-end with 100 bp reads on an Illumina HiSeq2000. For the original study's pipeline: Reads were processed with SOAPnuke, discarding reads with adapters, uncalled bases, mean Phred below 15, or no exact constant-primer or identifier match. COPE v1.2.5 was used to merge the high-quality paired reads. Each unique nucleotide sequence was treated as a clonotype, and MiTCR v1.1 was used to align the clonotypes to the IMGT TRB V, D and J references. The analysis was limited to V-J combinations with a frequency above 0.0001, which together covered around 99% of the repertoires. A TCR clonal expansion and chaos score per V-J combination was defined as the ratio of F50 clonal expansion to chaos observed in the TCRdist matrix. Welch's t-statistics and random forest were used to reduce the features to approximately 13 V-J combinations, which were then used as input to a naive Bayes classifier. The similarity between thyroid and blood repertoires was quantified using the Morisita-Horn index. TCRdb reprocessed the public reads (quality trimming at Q25 with fastp, clone calling with MiXCR) and kept in-frame beta chains. CDR3 protein sequences are deduplicated, and each keeps its most common genes and DNA. It is TCRdb's table, rather than the study itself, that gives the V and J calls and clone size. A total of around 670,000 distinct CDR3 sequences appear in this sample, 40% of them only once. About 40% of the sample is held by the ten biggest clonotypes.

Specimen: peripheral blood. This receptor was identified in an adult man with Graves' ophthalmopathy. In this chain, TRBV15 is recombined with TRBJ2-6; 8 central nucleotides agree with TRBD2. The CDR3 here reads CATSRVAGTGANVLTF. The DNA reads TGTGCCACCAGCAGAGTAGCGGGGACAGGGGCCAACGTCCTGACTTTC. With all but the CDR3 taken from the reference TRBV15 and TRBJ2-6 genes, the full variable domain is: DAMVIQNPRYQVTQFGKPVTLSCSQTLNHNVMYWYQQKSSQAPKLLFHYYDKDFNNEADTPDNFQSRRPNTSFCFLDIRSPGLGDTAMYLCATSRVAGTGANVLTFGAGSRLTVL.